This T cell receptor (beta chain) comes out of a study of T cell changes during pregnancy in multiple sclerosis. Germline CDR1 and CDR2: SNHLY and FYNNEI. This CDR3 spans 16 amino acids. V shed 4 bases and J 5 bases; nucleotides not matched to a gene: 6. Repertoires were generated with immunoSEQ multiplex PCR, while TCRdb's copy carries only in-frame clones and drops some. Here the sample spans 14,000 to 15,000 clones, just over 85% being singletons. This chain connects TRBV2 to TRBJ2-5, with 14 bases matching TRBD2. The TCR comes from a female donor with multiple sclerosis, enrolled in a pregnancy study. The source material was CD8+ T cells from peripheral blood mononuclear cells, sampled in the first trimester of pregnancy. The CDR3 DNA sequence: TGTGCCAGCAGTGGCGGGACTAGCGGGGGTTGGGAGACCCAGTACTTC. Translated, it gives CASSGGTSGGWETQYF.